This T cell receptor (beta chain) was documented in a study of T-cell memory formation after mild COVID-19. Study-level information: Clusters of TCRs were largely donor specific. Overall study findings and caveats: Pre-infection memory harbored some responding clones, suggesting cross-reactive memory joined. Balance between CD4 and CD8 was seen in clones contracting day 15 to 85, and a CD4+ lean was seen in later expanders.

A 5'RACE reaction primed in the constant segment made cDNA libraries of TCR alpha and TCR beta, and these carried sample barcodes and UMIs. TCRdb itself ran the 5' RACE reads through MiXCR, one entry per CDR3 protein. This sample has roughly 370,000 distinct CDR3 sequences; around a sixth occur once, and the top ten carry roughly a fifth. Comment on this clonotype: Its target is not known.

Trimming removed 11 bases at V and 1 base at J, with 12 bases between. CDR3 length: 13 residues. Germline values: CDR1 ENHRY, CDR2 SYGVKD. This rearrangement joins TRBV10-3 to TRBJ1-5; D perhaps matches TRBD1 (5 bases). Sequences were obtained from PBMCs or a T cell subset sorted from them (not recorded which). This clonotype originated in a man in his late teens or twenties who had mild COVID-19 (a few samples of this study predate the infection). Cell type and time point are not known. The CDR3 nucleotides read TGTGCCGCCTCGAGGGGAAGCAATCAGCCCCAGCATTTT. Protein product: CAASRGSNQPQHF.